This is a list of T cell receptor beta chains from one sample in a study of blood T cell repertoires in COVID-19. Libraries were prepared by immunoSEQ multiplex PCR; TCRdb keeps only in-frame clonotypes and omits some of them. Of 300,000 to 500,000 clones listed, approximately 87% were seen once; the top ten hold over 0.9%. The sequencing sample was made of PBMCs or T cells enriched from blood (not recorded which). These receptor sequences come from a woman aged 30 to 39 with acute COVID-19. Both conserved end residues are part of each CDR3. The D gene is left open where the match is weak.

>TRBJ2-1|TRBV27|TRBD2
TGTGCCAGCTCTACCCTAGCGGCCTCCTACAATGAGCAGTTCTTC
CASSTLAASYNEQFF
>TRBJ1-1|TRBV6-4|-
TGTGCCAGCAGTGACAGACAAAACACTGAAGCTTTCTTT
CASSDRQNTEAFF
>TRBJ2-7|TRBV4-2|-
TGTGCCAGCAGCCAAGCTAAATCTAGCAGCTACGAGCAGTACTTC
CASSQAKSSSYEQYF
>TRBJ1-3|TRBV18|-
TGTGCCAGCTCACCAAGCGAGACAGCGCGATCCTCTGGAAACACCATATATTTT
CASSPSETARSSGNTIYF
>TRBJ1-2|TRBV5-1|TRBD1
TGCGCCAGCAGCTCACCGGGACAGGCCTCGGGTGGCTACACCTTC
CASSSPGQASGGYTF
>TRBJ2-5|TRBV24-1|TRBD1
TGTGCCACCAGTGCTGCGGGACAGGGGGCTGTTGAGACCCAGTACTTC
CATSAAGQGAVETQYF
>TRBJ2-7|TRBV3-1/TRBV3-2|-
TGTGCCAGCAGTCAGACGGGCTACGAGCAGTACTTC
CASSQTGYEQYF
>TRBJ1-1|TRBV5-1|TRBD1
TGCGCCAGCAGCTGGACAGGGGGGACGAGAACTGAAGCTTTCTTT
CASSWTGGTRTEAFF
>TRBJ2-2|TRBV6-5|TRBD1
TGCGCGGACAGGGTTCCCGGGGAGCTGTTTTTT
CADRVPGELFF
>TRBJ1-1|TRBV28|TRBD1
TGTGCCAGCAGTCTAACCGGGACAGGGGGTGAGAACACTGAAGCTTTCTTT
CASSLTGTGGENTEAFF
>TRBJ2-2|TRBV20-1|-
TGCAGTGCTAGTACCAGGGGTACCGGGGAGCTGTTTTTT
CSASTRGTGELFF
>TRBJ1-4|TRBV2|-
TGTGCCAGCAGGGTGCAGGGAGGCGTAAATGAAAAACTGTTTTTT
CASRVQGGVNEKLFF
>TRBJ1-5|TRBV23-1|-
TGCGCCAGCAGTCAATGTGGGGGGAGGGACAATCAGCCCCAGCATTTT
CASSQCGGRDNQPQHF